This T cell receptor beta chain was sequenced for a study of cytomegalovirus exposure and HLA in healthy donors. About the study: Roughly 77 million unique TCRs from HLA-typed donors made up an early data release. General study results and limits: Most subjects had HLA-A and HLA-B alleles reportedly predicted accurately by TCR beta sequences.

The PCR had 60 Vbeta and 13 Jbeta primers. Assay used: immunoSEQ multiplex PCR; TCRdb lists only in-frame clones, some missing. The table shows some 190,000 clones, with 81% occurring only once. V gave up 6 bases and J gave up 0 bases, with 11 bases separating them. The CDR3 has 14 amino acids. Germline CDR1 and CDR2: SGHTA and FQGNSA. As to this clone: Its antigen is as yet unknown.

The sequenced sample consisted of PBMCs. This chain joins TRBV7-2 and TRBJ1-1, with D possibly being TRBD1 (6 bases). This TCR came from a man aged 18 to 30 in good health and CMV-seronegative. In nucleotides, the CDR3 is TGTGCCAGCAGACTGACAGGTGTGAACACTGAAGCTTTCTTT. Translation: CASRLTGVNTEAFF.